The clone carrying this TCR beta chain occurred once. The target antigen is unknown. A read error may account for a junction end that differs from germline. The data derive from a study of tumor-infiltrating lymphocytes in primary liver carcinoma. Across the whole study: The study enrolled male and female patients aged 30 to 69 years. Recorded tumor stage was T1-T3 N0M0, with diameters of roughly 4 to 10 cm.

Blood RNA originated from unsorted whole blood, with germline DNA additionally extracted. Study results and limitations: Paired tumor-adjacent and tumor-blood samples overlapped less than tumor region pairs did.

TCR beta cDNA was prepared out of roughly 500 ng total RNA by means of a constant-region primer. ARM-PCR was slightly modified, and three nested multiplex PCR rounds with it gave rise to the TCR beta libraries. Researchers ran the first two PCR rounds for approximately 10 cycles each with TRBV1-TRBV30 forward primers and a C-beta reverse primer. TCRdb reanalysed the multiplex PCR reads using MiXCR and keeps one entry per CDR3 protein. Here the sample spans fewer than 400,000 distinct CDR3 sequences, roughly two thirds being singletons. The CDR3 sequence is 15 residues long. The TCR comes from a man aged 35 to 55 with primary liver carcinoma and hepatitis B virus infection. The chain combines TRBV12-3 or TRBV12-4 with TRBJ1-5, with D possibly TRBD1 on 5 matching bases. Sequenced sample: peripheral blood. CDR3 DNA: TGTGCCAGTAGTTTAGGGGCAGGGATAAGGCAGCCCAAGCATTTT. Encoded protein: CASSLGAGIRQPKHF.